These T cell receptor beta chains were read from a single sample in a study of blood T cell repertoires in COVID-19. Profiled with immunoSEQ multiplex PCR; TCRdb holds only in-frame clones, not every one. This table has 50,000 to 65,000 clones, 72% appearing once. The sequencing input was peripheral blood. Every receptor here comes from a woman aged 70-85 years with COVID-19, enrolled during active disease. Each CDR3 is given with its conserved first and last residue. The D gene is left open where the match is weak. Where a row states a size, it is once, few, many or the class of an expanded clone; other rows omit it.

D gene	V gene	clone size	J gene	CDR3 protein	CDR3 DNA
.	TRBV7-9	.	TRBJ2-1	CASKLLTDEQFF	TGTGCCAGCAAGCTACTCACGGATGAGCAGTTCTTC
TRBD1	TRBV10-3	.	TRBJ1-5	CAISDRGGNQPQHF	TGTGCCATCAGCGACAGGGGAGGAAATCAGCCCCAGCATTTT
.	TRBV11-2	.	TRBJ2-1	CASSSEAGRRDEQFF	TGTGCCAGCAGCTCCGAGGCGGGTCGGCGAGATGAGCAGTTCTTC
.	TRBV24-1	once	TRBJ1-2	CATSDRKADYGYTF	TGTGCCACCAGTGACCGGAAGGCGGACTATGGCTACACCTTC
.	TRBV7-2	.	TRBJ2-1	CASTQGGRNEQFF	TGTGCCAGCACCCAAGGGGGTCGAAATGAGCAGTTCTTC
TRBD1	TRBV15	few	TRBJ1-5	CATTSTGSYSNQPQHF	TGTGCCACCACTTCGACAGGGAGCTATAGCAATCAGCCCCAGCATTTT
TRBD1	TRBV6-5	.	TRBJ1-2	CASSSGTGDYGYTF	TGTGCCAGCAGTTCCGGGACAGGGGACTATGGCTACACCTTC
.	TRBV19	.	TRBJ1-1	CASSTPRQDMNTEAFF	TGTGCCAGTAGTACACCCCGACAGGACATGAACACTGAAGCTTTCTTT
.	TRBV29-1	few	TRBJ1-1	CSVRGTEAFF	TGCAGCGTTAGGGGGACTGAAGCTTTCTTT
TRBD2	TRBV7-9	.	TRBJ2-7	CASSTTEWGGEQYF	TGTGCCAGCAGCACCACCGAGTGGGGGGGGGAGCAGTACTTC
TRBD2	TRBV5-4	.	TRBJ2-2	CASSFQREPGELFF	TGTGCCAGCAGCTTCCAGCGGGAGCCCGGGGAGCTGTTTTTT
.	TRBV7-9	.	TRBJ1-5	CASSADNSNQPQHF	TGTGCCAGCAGCGCAGACAATAGCAATCAGCCCCAGCATTTT
.	TRBV4-1	.	TRBJ1-2	CASSQAFRLDGYTF	TGCGCCAGCAGCCAAGCCTTCAGGTTGGATGGCTACACCTTC
.	TRBV5-4	few	TRBJ1-1	CASSPDRMNTEAFF	TGTGCCAGCAGCCCGGACAGAATGAACACTGAAGCTTTCTTT
.	TRBV7-2	.	TRBJ1-4	CASRSSSSPNEKLFF	TGTGCCAGCAGAAGTTCGAGTTCCCCTAATGAAAAACTGTTTTTT
.	TRBV15	.	TRBJ2-3	CATSRPNYITYF	TGTGCCACCAGCAGACCCAACTACATTACCTATTTT
TRBD1	TRBV6-1	few	TRBJ2-4	CASSDGQGNIQYF	TGTGCCAGCAGTGACGGACAGGGGAACATTCAGTACTTC
TRBD2	TRBV4-1	.	TRBJ2-1	CASSQDSGGSWEQFF	TGCGCCAGCAGCCAAGATAGTGGCGGGAGCTGGGAGCAGTTCTTC
.	TRBV9	.	TRBJ1-1	CASSVDRAGNTEAFF	TGTGCCAGCAGCGTTGATAGGGCGGGGAACACTGAAGCTTTCTTT
TRBD1	TRBV4-1	.	TRBJ2-1	CASSQATGENEQFF	TGCGCCAGCAGCCAAGCTACAGGGGAAAATGAGCAGTTCTTC
TRBD1	TRBV7-8	.	TRBJ1-3	CASSLVAWAGGSSAGNTIYF	TGTGCCAGCAGCTTAGTGGCATGGGCAGGGGGGAGTAGCGCTGGAAACACCATATATTTT
.	TRBV5-5	.	TRBJ2-1	CASSPEDSYNEQFF	TGTGCCAGCAGCCCAGAGGACTCGTACAATGAGCAGTTCTTC
.	TRBV6-5	many	TRBJ1-3	CASLHLKGLENTIYF	TGTGCCAGCCTCCATCTTAAGGGGCTGGAAAACACCATATATTTT
.	TRBV5-1	.	TRBJ1-1	CASSLAGHGMNTEAFF	TGCGCCAGCAGCTTGGCGGGCCACGGGATGAACACTGAAGCTTTCTTT
.	TRBV7-8	.	TRBJ1-2	CASRPQRGRYGYTF	TGTGCCAGCAGACCTCAGCGGGGGCGTTATGGCTACACCTTC
.	TRBV9	.	TRBJ1-1	CASSVAGVNTEAFF	TGTGCCAGCAGCGTAGCAGGGGTAAACACTGAAGCTTTCTTT
.	TRBV5-1	few	TRBJ1-1	CASSGENTEAFF	TGCGCCAGCAGCGGAGAGAACACTGAAGCTTTCTTT
TRBD1	TRBV5-4	.	TRBJ2-5	CASSLTGAETQYF	TGTGCCAGCAGCCTTACAGGGGCCGAGACCCAGTACTTC
TRBD1	TRBV19	many	TRBJ2-7	CATRQGAYEQYF	TGTGCCACTAGACAGGGCGCCTACGAGCAGTACTTC
TRBD1	TRBV5-4	.	TRBJ1-1	CASSPPGQVRLTEAFF	TGTGCCAGCAGCCCCCCAGGACAGGTTCGGCTGACTGAAGCTTTCTTT
.	TRBV7-8	.	TRBJ2-1	CASSWGLGGYEQFF	TGTGCCAGCAGCTGGGGACTAGGGGGCTATGAGCAGTTCTTC
.	TRBV7-9	.	TRBJ1-1	CASSDPPEGLGLNTEAFF	TGTGCCAGCAGCGACCCCCCGGAGGGATTGGGCTTGAACACTGAAGCTTTCTTT
.	TRBV2	.	TRBJ1-1	CASGGGGNTEAFF	TGTGCCAGCGGAGGGGGGGGGAACACTGAAGCTTTCTTT
TRBD1	TRBV5-1	.	TRBJ2-2	CASSLGTGSPGELFF	TGCGCCAGCAGCCTGGGGACAGGGAGCCCCGGGGAGCTGTTTTTT
.	TRBV7-2	.	TRBJ1-5	CASSLEPLVSQPQHF	TGTGCCAGCAGCTTAGAACCCCTGGTTAGTCAGCCCCAGCATTTT
.	TRBV29-1	.	TRBJ2-5	CSDGEKETQYF	TGCAGCGACGGAGAGAAAGAGACCCAGTACTTC
.	TRBV3-1/TRBV3-2	.	TRBJ1-1	CASSQAQNTEAFF	TGTGCCAGCAGCCAAGCCCAGAACACTGAAGCTTTCTTT
TRBD2	TRBV5-1	few	TRBJ2-7	CASSSSSGGALSYEQYF	TGCGCCAGCAGCTCCTCTAGCGGGGGGGCCCTGTCCTACGAGCAGTACTTC
.	TRBV6-5	once	TRBJ2-5	CASKPGERETQYF	TGTGCCAGCAAGCCAGGGGAGAGGGAGACCCAGTACTTC
TRBD1	TRBV11-2	.	TRBJ1-2	CASSLGQLNYGYTF	TGTGCCAGCAGCTTGGGACAGCTTAACTATGGCTACACCTTC
.	TRBV13	.	TRBJ2-1	CASSLLRGNEQFF	TGTGCCAGCAGCTTATTGCGGGGAAATGAGCAGTTCTTC
TRBD2	TRBV19	.	TRBJ2-1	CASRLSSGRYNEQFF	TGTGCCAGTAGGTTATCTAGCGGGAGGTACAATGAGCAGTTCTTC
TRBD1	TRBV6-5	.	TRBJ1-2	CASSKGQGTRYTF	TGTGCCAGCAGTAAGGGACAGGGCACCCGCTACACCTTC
TRBD2	TRBV4-2	.	TRBJ2-7	CASSQLAGGPYEQYF	TGTGCCAGCAGCCAACTAGCGGGGGGGCCTTACGAGCAGTACTTC
TRBD1	TRBV5-1	.	TRBJ2-5	CASSRPGQAKETQYF	TGCGCCAGCAGCCGACCGGGACAGGCAAAAGAGACCCAGTACTTC
TRBD2	TRBV6-5	.	TRBJ2-5	CASSWGGETQYF	TGTGCCAGCAGTTGGGGGGGGGAGACCCAGTACTTC
.	TRBV4-1	.	TRBJ1-6	CASSQGSAGRFENSPLHF	TGCGCCAGCAGCCAAGGATCGGCAGGGAGGTTTGAAAATTCACCCCTCCACTTT
.	TRBV24-1	.	TRBJ1-1	CATSDHYEAFF	TGTGCCACCAGTGACCACTATGAAGCTTTCTTT
.	TRBV2	.	TRBJ1-2	CASREGNYGYTF	TGTGCCAGCAGGGAGGGAAACTATGGCTACACCTTC
.	TRBV19	.	TRBJ1-1	CASSPRTYENTEAFF	TGTGCCAGTAGTCCTCGGACATACGAGAACACTGAAGCTTTCTTT
.	TRBV24-1	.	TRBJ1-5	CATSPPGSNQPQHF	TGTGCCACCAGTCCCCCGGGGAGCAATCAGCCCCAGCATTTT
.	TRBV11-3	.	TRBJ2-5	CASSLDRVQETQYF	TGTGCCAGCAGCTTAGACAGGGTACAGGAGACCCAGTACTTC
.	TRBV18	.	TRBJ2-2	CASSPLVRTSNTGELFF	TGTGCCAGCTCACCTCTCGTCAGAACCTCAAACACCGGGGAGCTGTTTTTT
.	TRBV6-2/TRBV6-3	.	TRBJ2-1	CASSGRDSYNEQFF	TGTGCCAGCAGTGGCCGGGACTCCTACAATGAGCAGTTCTTC
.	TRBV18	.	TRBJ1-2	CASSPRGGDYGYTF	TGTGCCAGCTCACCACGTGGGGGGGACTATGGCTACACCTTC
TRBD1	TRBV24-1	.	TRBJ2-1	CATSDPGTGESEQFF	TGTGCCACCAGTGACCCCGGGACAGGGGAAAGTGAGCAGTTCTTC
.	TRBV11-3	few	TRBJ2-1	CASTLIGGDYNEQFF	TGTGCCAGCACCCTAATTGGAGGGGACTACAATGAGCAGTTCTTC
.	TRBV19	.	TRBJ1-1	CASRRGGMNTEAFF	TGTGCCAGTAGGAGGGGGGGAATGAACACTGAAGCTTTCTTT
.	TRBV7-9	.	TRBJ2-6	CASSLASSGANVLTF	TGTGCCAGCAGCTTAGCGTCATCTGGGGCCAACGTCCTGACTTTC